The 25 T cell receptor beta chains below all came from one sample that was sequenced in a study of cytomegalovirus exposure and HLA in healthy donors. Repertoires were generated with immunoSEQ multiplex PCR, while TCRdb's copy carries only in-frame clones and drops some. The sample lists about 170,000 clones, around 96% occurring once. The sequenced sample was PBMCs. Receptors were obtained from a young woman in good health and CMV-seronegative.

V is TRBV5-4 and J is TRBJ1-1; tentatively, D is TRBD1 (5 bases). The V gene's germline CDR1 is SGHNT and CDR2 YYREEE (reference sequence). V gave up 0 bases and J gave up 1 base, with 10 bases separating them. This CDR3 contains 15 residues. CDR3 in amino acids: CASSLAGLGNTEAFF. CDR3 coding DNA: TGTGCCAGCAGCTTGGCAGGGTTAGGGAACACTGAAGCTTTCTTT.

The V and J genes are TRBV1 and TRBJ2-1; whether TRBD2, the table's D call, matches the DNA was not checked. TRBV1 is designated a pseudogene. The CDR3 sequence is 17 residues long. CDR3 region: CTSSPISGAGGPYEQFF. The CDR3, as DNA: TGCACCAGCAGCCCGATATCGGGGGCGGGGGGGCCTTATGAGCAGTTCTTC.

In nucleotides, the CDR3 is TGTGCCAGCTATAGCAGAGTGGAAGAGACCCAGTACTTC. Its translation: CASYSRVEETQYF. The chain carries TRBV13 and TRBJ2-5; D is uncertain. This CDR3 is built from 13 residues. Looked up from germline, CDR1 is PRHDT and CDR2 is FYEKMQ (reference sequence). Trimming cost V 8 bases and J 3 bases, with 13 bases left between them.

The chain combines TRBV4-1 with TRBJ2-5; 9 nucleotides agree with TRBD2. Germline-derived CDR1 and CDR2 are MGHRA and YSYEKL. This CDR3 spans 15 amino acids. V lost 4 bases, J lost 3 bases, and 6 bases stayed unmatched. In DNA form, the CDR3 reads TGCGCCAGCAGCCCCCGGACTAGCGAGGAAGAGACCCAGTACTTC. This codes for CASSPRTSEEETQYF.

This clone was seen a handful of times. The J gene is TRBJ1-5, the V gene TRBV4-1; the D gene is possibly TRBD1 (6 bases). The CDR3 sequence is 14 residues long. Between the trimmed V and J ends, which lost 1 base and 3 bases, there was a span of 7 bases. Germline V CDR1 and CDR2: MGHRA, YSYEKL. The CDR3 coding sequence is TGCGCCAGCAGCCAAGGACAGGACAATCAGCCCCAGCATTTT. As protein: CASSQGQDNQPQHF.

The chain recombines TRBV6-6 with TRBJ2-2; D possibly corresponds to TRBD2 (6 bases). With 4 bases removed from V and 3 bases from J, the gap between germline ends came to 6 bases. The CDR3 is 13 amino acids. Germline V gene data show CDR1 as MNHNY and CDR2 as SVGAGI (reference sequence). CDR3 sequence: CASSSGDTGELFF. In DNA, the CDR3 is TGTGCCAGCAGTTCGGGGGACACCGGGGAGCTGTTTTTT.

This clone was picked up one time. The chain couples TRBV5-6 to TRBJ1-4; D call uncertain. Trimming stripped 4 bases from V and 4 bases from J, with 14 bases between. This CDR3 comprises 15 residues. Germline V lookup: CDR1 SGHDT, CDR2 YYEEEE. For the CDR3, the DNA is TGTGCCAGCAGCCTGACCGGTCGGGTTAATGAAAAACTGTTTTTT. Residues: CASSLTGRVNEKLFF. The variable domain in full, completed from reference TRBV5-6 and TRBJ1-4, reads DAGVTQSPTHLIKTRGQQVTLRCSPKSGHDTVSWYQQALGQGPQFIFQYYEEEERQRGNFPDRFSGHQFPNYSSELNVNALLLGDSALYLCASSLTGRVNEKLFFGSGTQLSVL.

The gene calls are TRBV13 and TRBJ1-2; D unclear. Looked up from germline, CDR1 is PRHDT and CDR2 is FYEKMQ (reference sequence). The V end lost 5 bases, the J end lost 4 bases, and 17 bases lay between the germline ends. CDR3 length: 15 amino acids. The CDR3 region is CASSLPAGLPYGYTF. As DNA, the CDR3 is TGTGCCAGCAGCCTCCCAGCAGGTCTACCCTATGGCTACACCTTC.

As for this clone: One end of the junction fails to match germline, which may point to a read error. The V and J genes are TRBV7-9 and TRBJ1-1, with D unclear. The germline V gene encodes CDR1 SEHNR and CDR2 FQNEAQ (reference sequence). This CDR3 has 13 residues. CDR3 in DNA: TGTGCCAGCAGCTTAGCCCGAAACAGTGAAGCTTTCTTT. Its translation is CASSLARNSEAFF.

The chain is built from TRBV4-1 and TRBJ1-1; the D gene is possibly TRBD1 (5 bases). Germline values: CDR1 MGHRA, CDR2 YSYEKL. This CDR3 has 17 amino acids. Between the trimmed V and J ends, which lost 4 bases and 0 bases, there was a span of 18 bases. CDR3 residues: CASSRMGQGGMNTEAFF. CDR3 DNA: TGCGCCAGCAGCCGGATGGGGCAGGGAGGGATGAACACTGAAGCTTTCTTT.

J is TRBJ2-2 and V is TRBV5-1; TRBD2 agrees at 9 bases. Germline V gene lookup returns CDR1 SGHRS and CDR2 YFSETQ. V was pared by 3 bases and J by 4 bases, with 4 bases of the junction left unmatched. CDR3 length equals 15 residues. CDR3: CASSYSGGGTGELFF. In DNA, the CDR3 is TGCGCCAGCAGCTATAGCGGGGGTGGCACCGGGGAGCTGTTTTTT.

This chain links TRBV7-3 with TRBJ2-7; weak D call: TRBD2 (5 bases). V was trimmed by 6 bases and J by 4 bases, leaving 13 bases between them. This CDR3 spans 13 amino acids. CDR1 is SGHTA, CDR2 FQGTGA, per germline. In nucleotides, the CDR3 is TGTGCCAGCAGTCCCTCCTCGGGATACGAGCAGTACTTC. It translates to CASSPSSGYEQYF.

This clone has only one observation. V and J are TRBV6-7 and TRBJ1-6; 11 positions agree with TRBD1. TRBV6-7 is flagged as an ORF with uncertain function. With V trimmed by 0 bases and J by 5 bases, 0 bases remained unmatched. The CDR3 is made up of 16 amino acids. The CDR3 protein is CASSYSGQGDNSPLHF. Written as DNA, the CDR3 is TGTGCCAGCAGTTACTCGGGACAGGGGGATAATTCACCCCTCCACTTT.

The chain carries TRBV7-2 and TRBJ2-1, with TRBD2 matching 9 bases. Germline V gives CDR1 SGHTA, CDR2 FQGNSA. Trimming cost V 5 bases and J 5 bases; bases outside gene matches: 7. The CDR3 sequence is 15 residues long. Here the CDR3 reads CASSPKRGANNEQFF. CDR3 in DNA: TGTGCCAGCAGCCCGAAGCGGGGGGCAAACAATGAGCAGTTCTTC.

The J gene is TRBJ2-3, the V gene TRBV19; unclear D gene. Trimming removed 10 bases from V and 1 base from J, with 6 bases in between. CDR3 length: 11 residues. Germline V gene data show CDR1 as LNHDA and CDR2 as SQIVND (reference sequence). Here the CDR3 reads CATRGTDTQYF. CDR3 coding DNA: TGTGCCACCCGTGGCACAGATACGCAGTATTTT.

The chain combines TRBV2 with TRBJ1-4, with no clear D. The V and J ends lost 1 base and 0 bases respectively, with 6 bases between them. This CDR3 is built from 15 residues. CDR1 is SNHLY, CDR2 FYNNEI, per germline. The chain's CDR3 is CASSEVGATNEKLFF. The CDR3 bases are TGTGCCAGCAGTGAAGTCGGTGCAACTAATGAAAAACTGTTTTTT.

The chain combines TRBV6-5 with TRBJ1-2; TRBD1 is a possible D gene (5 bases). V lost 4 bases to trimming and J lost 8 bases, with 23 bases between them. The germline V gene has CDR1 MNHEY and CDR2 SVGAGI. The CDR3 extends over 16 amino acids. CDR3 nucleotide sequence: TGTGCCAGCAGTTTTAGTCTAGGAGGAGGGGTTGGAGGCTACACCTTC. Protein product: CASSFSLGGGVGGYTF.

The V call is TRBV4-3, the J call TRBJ2-2; D not resolved. Germline V gives CDR1 LGHNA, CDR2 YSLEER. This CDR3 contains 13 residues. V was clipped by 2 bases and J by 4 bases, with 5 bases between them. The CDR3 sequence: CASSQQFTGELFF. The CDR3 nucleotides read TGCGCCAGCAGCCAACAATTCACCGGGGAGCTGTTTTTT.

The gene calls are TRBV18 and TRBJ2-7, with 7 bases matching TRBD1. With the DNA end fitting TRBJ2-5 better, the J assignment may be wrong. Per the germline V gene, CDR1 is KGHSH and CDR2 is LQKENI. This CDR3 spans 17 amino acids. CDR3 loop: CASSPRQQGTILETQYF. CDR3 nucleotides: TGTGCCAGCTCACCACGGCAACAGGGGACAATTTTGGAGACCCAGTACTTC.

The chain links TRBV6-5 to TRBJ2-1; 9 nucleotides align to TRBD1. The CDR3 runs to 15 residues. From germline, CDR1 is MNHEY and CDR2 SVGAGI. Trimming cost V 5 bases and J 1 base; bases outside gene matches: 3. CDR3 DNA: TGTGCCAGCAGTGCGGACAGGGGATCCTACAATGAGCAGTTCTTC. Protein product: CASSADRGSYNEQFF.

The CDR3 DNA is TGTGCCAGCAGCTTAGGGGCAGCCTCCTCCTACGAGCAGTACTTC. It is translated as CASSLGAASSYEQYF. The J gene is TRBJ2-7, the V gene TRBV7-8; D ambiguous. The V gene lost 1 base and the J gene lost 0 bases, with 10 bases spanning the gap. Germline CDR1 and CDR2: SGHVS and FQNEAQ. The CDR3 length is 15 residues. The entire variable domain, with the rest obtained from reference TRBV7-8 and TRBJ2-7, is as follows: GAGVSQSPRYKVAKRGQDVALRCDPISGHVSLFWYQQALGQGPEFLTYFQNEAQLDKSGLPSDRFFAERPEGSVSTLKIQRTQQEDSAVYLCASSLGAASSYEQYFGPGTRLTVT.

This clone was recorded only once. The chain is built from TRBV5-6 and TRBJ1-5; possible D gene TRBD1, 5 bases. The CDR3 is 16 residues long. The V gene's germline CDR1 is SGHDT and CDR2 YYEEEE. Trimming stripped 2 bases from V and 6 bases from J, with 18 bases between. The CDR3 region is CASSFGGGPAGQPQHF. In DNA, the CDR3 is TGTGCCAGCAGCTTCGGGGGTGGCCCCGCTGGTCAGCCCCAGCATTTT.

This chain joins TRBV4-3 and TRBJ2-3, with a weak D call TRBD2 (6 bases). CDR1 and CDR2 from the germline V gene are LGHNA and YSLEER. The V end lost 2 bases, the J end lost 2 bases, and 11 bases lay between the germline ends. This CDR3 spans 15 amino acids. The CDR3 nucleotides read TGCGCCAGCAGCCAACAACGGGACTCCACAGATACGCAGTATTTT. Translation gives CASSQQRDSTDTQYF.

This rearrangement joins TRBV7-2 to TRBJ2-3; D may be TRBD2 (5 bases). Deletions cut 5 bases from V and 2 bases from J, with 11 bases between. The germline gives CDR1 SGHTA, CDR2 FQGNSA. This CDR3 comprises 14 residues. The CDR3: CASSPTGYTDTQYF. For the CDR3, the DNA is TGTGCCAGCAGCCCCACGGGGTACACAGATACGCAGTATTTT. The full variable domain, in which reference TRBV7-2 and TRBJ2-3 provide the parts outside the CDR3, is GAGVSQSPSNKVTEKGKDVELRCDPISGHTALYWYRQSLGQGLEFLIYFQGNSAPDKSGLPSDRFSAERTGGSVSTLTIQRTQQEDSAVYLCASSPTGYTDTQYFGPGTRLTVL.

This clone was seen once. This chain joins TRBV9 and TRBJ1-2; 7 nucleotides agree with TRBD1. V dropped 4 bases and J dropped 8; count of bases not matched to a gene: 14. The V gene's germline CDR1 is SGDLS and CDR2 YYNGEE. This CDR3 contains 15 residues. The CDR3 DNA is TGTGCCAGCAGCTTAGATACAGGGGCCACTATCGGCTACACCTTC. As protein: CASSLDTGATIGYTF.